Following are 26 T cell receptor beta chains from one sample sequenced in a study of early T cells in non-severe SARS-CoV-2 infection. TCRdb used MiXCR to reprocess the 5' RACE reads, holding one entry per CDR3 protein. The table has about 28,000 distinct CDR3 sequences, roughly 5.6% seen once. The sequenced sample consisted of whole blood. These TCRs come from an adult who was a healthcare worker with PCR-confirmed SARS-CoV-2 infection or an uninfected control (not recorded which).

In its sample, this clonotype was seen many times. For the CDR3, the DNA is TGTGCCAGCAGCTTAAAAATCGGGGCAGGAGATACGCAGTATTTT. Translation gives CASSLKIGAGDTQYF. The V call is TRBV7-9, the J call TRBJ2-3, with D possibly being TRBD1 or TRBD2 (5 bases each). This CDR3 spans 15 amino acids. V gave up 2 bases and J gave up 5 bases, with 14 bases separating them. Germline lookup yields CDR1 SEHNR and CDR2 FQNEAQ (reference sequence).

This clonotype has ten or more counts. The chain combines TRBV13 with TRBJ2-1; no clear D. Germline CDR1 PRHDT, CDR2 FYEKMQ (reference sequence). This CDR3 spans 13 amino acids. Trimming took off 5 bases at V and 4 bases at J, with 9 bases between the two ends. The CDR3 is CASSVLGYNEQFF. The CDR3 region has the DNA TGTGCCAGCAGCGTCCTAGGATACAATGAGCAGTTCTTC.

This clonotype appeared many times. The chain uses TRBV7-2 and TRBJ2-7; D might be TRBD1 (5 bases). V was trimmed by 0 bases and J by 3 bases, leaving 9 bases between them. The CDR3 loop spans 14 amino acids. The V gene's germline CDR1 is SGHTA and CDR2 FQGNSA. The CDR3 spells CASSLAGLDYEQYF. CDR3 in DNA: TGTGCCAGCAGCTTAGCGGGGCTAGACTACGAGCAGTACTTC. The complete variable domain, with remaining parts taken from reference TRBV7-2 and TRBJ2-7, reads GAGVSQSPSNKVTEKGKDVELRCDPISGHTALYWYRQSLGQGLEFLIYFQGNSAPDKSGLPSDRFSAERTGGSVSTLTIQRTQQEDSAVYLCASSLAGLDYEQYFGPGTRLTVT.

This clonotype occurred a few times. The rearrangement links TRBV20-1 to TRBJ2-7, with D possibly matching TRBD2 (6 bases). Germline V lookup: CDR1 DFQATT, CDR2 SNEGSKA (reference sequence). V dropped 2 bases and J dropped 2 bases, with 16 bases sitting between them. The length of the CDR3 is 15 residues. The CDR3 region is CSARRERVHPYEQYF. The CDR3 coding sequence is TGCAGTGCTAGAAGAGAGCGGGTCCACCCCTACGAGCAGTACTTC.

There are many counts of this clonotype. The gene calls are TRBV12-5 and TRBJ2-5; the D is unclear. Per the germline V gene, CDR1 is LGHNT and CDR2 is FRNRAP. V dropped 4 bases and J dropped 1 base, with 7 bases sitting between them. There are 13 residues in the CDR3. The CDR3 sequence: CASGSTVQETQYF. The CDR3, as DNA: TGTGCTAGTGGTTCGACCGTCCAAGAGACCCAGTACTTC.

This clonotype was picked up many times. The chain has TRBV28 and TRBJ2-5; tentative D call: TRBD1 (6 bases). This CDR3 region has 13 residues. Germline V gene lookup returns CDR1 MDHEN and CDR2 SYDVKM. V was pared by 6 bases and J by 5 bases, with 13 bases between. The CDR3 spells CASRRGIGETQYF. As DNA, the CDR3 is TGTGCCAGCAGAAGGGGGATTGGGGAGACCCAGTACTTC.

This chain links TRBV30 with TRBJ2-7; TRBD1 aligns across 8 bases. From germline, CDR1 is GTSNPN and CDR2 SVGIG (reference sequence). The CDR3 consists of 14 residues. Trimming took 4 bases from V and 1 from J; bases not matched to a gene: 6. The CDR3 reads CAWTETGVSYEQYF. CDR3 nucleotides: TGTGCCTGGACAGAGACAGGGGTTTCCTACGAGCAGTACTTC.

This clonotype was counted between two and nine times. The chain couples TRBV5-1 to TRBJ1-3; no clear D gene. The length of the CDR3 is 17 residues. The germline V gene has CDR1 SGHRS and CDR2 YFSETQ. Trimming removed 0 bases from V and 2 bases from J, with 15 bases in between. The CDR3: CASSLAGAGNTGNTIYF. CDR3 DNA: TGCGCCAGCAGCTTGGCCGGCGCGGGGAATACTGGAAACACCATATATTTT.

This clonotype was detected many times. The J gene is TRBJ2-1, the V gene TRBV5-1; 8 nucleotides match TRBD2. This CDR3 contains 16 residues. From germline, CDR1 is SGHRS and CDR2 YFSETQ. Losses at the gene ends were 0 bases for V and 4 bases for J; bases not matched to a gene: 6. CDR3 loop: CASSLGAGLAYNEQFF. In DNA, the CDR3 is TGCGCCAGCAGCTTGGGGGCTGGACTAGCATACAATGAGCAGTTCTTC.

Judged by abundance, this clonotype is medium-sized. V and J are TRBV11-2 and TRBJ2-7, with 11 bases that match TRBD2. Trimming at V came to 5 bases and at J to 6 bases, leaving 21 bases not matched to a gene. CDR3 size: 19 residues. Per the germline V gene, CDR1 is SGHAT and CDR2 is FQNNGV. CDR3 amino acids: CASSPTGLAVLTRGTEQYF. The CDR3 nucleotides are TGTGCCAGCAGCCCTACGGGACTAGCGGTCCTAACGAGGGGTACCGAGCAGTACTTC. Variable domain in full (rest from reference TRBV11-2 and TRBJ2-7): EAGVAQSPRYKIIEKRQSVAFWCNPISGHATLYWYQQILGQGPKLLIQFQNNGVVDDSQLPKDRFSAERLKGVDSTLKIQPAKLEDSAVYLCASSPTGLAVLTRGTEQYFGPGTRLTVT.

V gene TRBV4-3 combines with J gene TRBJ2-4, with 9 positions matching TRBD1. The germline CDR1 and CDR2 sequences are LGHNA and YSLEER. The trim removed 0 bases at V and 13 bases at J, leaving 19 bases unmatched. The CDR3 is 18 residues long. CDR3 nucleotide sequence: TGCGCCAGCAGCCAAGATCCGTACGGAGGGACAGGGAAAAACTGGCAGTACTTC. Protein sequence: CASSQDPYGGTGKNWQYF.

This clonotype was picked up many times. CDR3 sequence (DNA): TGTGCCAGCAGTCACGGGACCTACGAGCAGTACTTC. Translated, it gives CASSHGTYEQYF. The chain carries TRBV27 and TRBJ2-7; D may be TRBD2 (5 bases). CDR3 length equals 12 residues. Germline CDR1 is MNHEY and CDR2 is SMNVEV (reference sequence). V was clipped by 5 bases and J by 2 bases, with 7 bases between them.

This clonotype was counted many times. The V call is TRBV7-2, the J call TRBJ1-5; no firm D call. Looked up from germline, CDR1 is SGHTA and CDR2 is FQGNSA. V was pared by 4 bases and J by 7 bases, with 11 bases between. The CDR3 is made up of 13 amino acids. CDR3 nucleotides: TGTGCCAGCAGCTCCCGTCTTGAGCAGCCCCAGCATTTT. This translates into CASSSRLEQPQHF.

This clonotype turned up a few times. The chain uses TRBV4-3 and TRBJ2-3; no clear D gene. The V gene's germline CDR1 is LGHNA and CDR2 YSLEER. Trimming pared 0 bases from V and 2 bases from J, leaving 12 bases between. The CDR3 loop spans 16 amino acids. DNA for the CDR3: TGCGCCAGCAGCCAAGATCGACGGTACTCCACAGATACGCAGTATTTT. It codes for CASSQDRRYSTDTQYF.

This clonotype was observed a handful of times. J is TRBJ1-1 and V is TRBV10-3; TRBD1 agrees at 9 bases. Trimming cost V 5 bases and J 3 bases; bases outside gene matches: 7. The CDR3 runs to 15 residues. Germline V gene lookup returns CDR1 ENHRY and CDR2 SYGVKD. CDR3 in DNA: TGTGCCATCAGTTCCAGGGACAGGGTGGACACTGAAGCTTTCTTT. Its translation is CAISSRDRVDTEAFF.

The chain has TRBV7-9 and TRBJ2-7; D tentatively reads TRBD1 or TRBD2 (6 bases each). This CDR3 has 18 amino acids. The germline gives CDR1 SEHNR, CDR2 FQNEAQ (reference sequence). Trimming removed 5 bases from V and 2 bases from J, with 25 bases in between. CDR3 amino acids: CASSPRGARENRAYEQYF. CDR3 bases: TGTGCCAGCAGCCCTAGGGGGGCGCGGGAAAACAGAGCCTACGAGCAGTACTTC. The variable domain in full, completed from reference TRBV7-9 and TRBJ2-7, reads DTGVSQNPRHKITKRGQNVTFRCDPISEHNRLYWYRQTLGQGPEFLTYFQNEAQLEKSRLLSDRFSAERPKGSFSTLEIQRTEQGDSAMYLCASSPRGARENRAYEQYFGPGTRLTVT.

The chain is built from TRBV20-1 and TRBJ2-7; possibly TRBD1 for D (6 bases). The V end was cut by 4 bases, the J end by 5 bases, with 15 bases between. CDR3 size: 13 residues. Germline V lookup: CDR1 DFQATT, CDR2 SNEGSKA (reference sequence). In DNA form, the CDR3 reads TGCAGTGCTAAACGCAGGGGTAGTGACGAGCAGTACTTC. Its translation is CSAKRRGSDEQYF.

The chain uses TRBV4-1 and TRBJ2-1; 12 bases align to TRBD2. Germline CDR1 MGHRA, CDR2 YSYEKL. Losses at the gene ends were 1 base for V and 7 bases for J; bases not matched to a gene: 8. The CDR3 length is 17 residues. CDR3 bases: TGCGCCAGCAGCCAAGGGACTAGCGGGGCCTTATCGAATGAGCAGTTCTTC. It specifies CASSQGTSGALSNEQFF.

This clonotype appeared many times. The gene calls are TRBV6-2 or TRBV6-3 and TRBJ2-7, with 7 bases aligning to TRBD1. V lost 5 bases and J lost 1; bases outside the gene matches: 8. The germline CDR1 and CDR2 sequences are MNHEY and SVGEGT. The CDR3 extends over 15 amino acids. This CDR3 reads CASSTLDRSSYEQYF. CDR3 bases: TGTGCCAGCAGTACCCTGGACAGGTCATCCTACGAGCAGTACTTC.

A few counts support this clonotype. This sequence joins TRBV5-1 and TRBJ2-1; D is ambiguous. Germline CDR1 SGHRS, CDR2 YFSETQ. The CDR3 totals 14 residues. Trimming removed 3 bases from V and 1 base from J, with 8 bases in between. The CDR3 DNA reads as TGCGCCAGCAGCTCGGACGTATCCTACAATGAGCAGTTCTTC. This sequence encodes CASSSDVSYNEQFF.

This clonotype was seen ten or more times. The chain joins TRBV28 to TRBJ1-2; D is ambiguous. Germline loops: CDR1 MDHEN, CDR2 SYDVKM. The length of the CDR3 is 14 residues. V was pared by 6 bases and J by 0 bases, with 11 bases between. The CDR3 here is CASSRQDANYGYTF. The DNA of the CDR3 is TGTGCCAGCAGCCGACAAGATGCTAACTATGGCTACACCTTC.

This clonotype showed up many times. The chain is built from TRBV28 and TRBJ2-1; TRBD1 is a possible D gene (5 bases). The V end lost 5 bases, the J end lost 3 bases, and 11 bases lay between the germline ends. Germline V gives CDR1 MDHEN, CDR2 SYDVKM. The CDR3 covers 14 residues. The CDR3 DNA sequence: TGTGCCAGCAGTCTCGGACATAACTACAATGAGCAGTTCTTC. The encoded protein is CASSLGHNYNEQFF.

This clonotype is categorized as medium-sized. The chain has TRBV24-1 and TRBJ2-3; 10 bases agree with TRBD2. V trimming: 1 base; J trimming: 1 base; junction bases outside the gene matches: 1. This CDR3 spans 16 amino acids. Germline V CDR1 and CDR2: KGHDR, SFDVKD. The CDR3 is CATSDFLAGGTDTQYF. As DNA, the CDR3 is TGTGCCACCAGTGATTTCCTAGCGGGGGGCACAGATACGCAGTATTTT.

This clonotype was counted a few times. The CDR3 loop reads CASSPRLQGLNEQYF. The DNA for the CDR3 is TGTGCCAGCAGCCCGCGCCTCCAGGGTCTGAACGAGCAGTACTTC. The V call is TRBV7-9, the J call TRBJ2-7, with D possibly being TRBD1 (5 bases). The CDR3 length is 15 residues. The V and J ends lost 5 bases and 5 bases respectively, with 19 bases between them. Germline CDR1 is SEHNR and CDR2 is FQNEAQ (reference sequence).

By frequency in the sample, this clonotype is medium-sized. The V and J genes are TRBV30 and TRBJ2-7; TRBD1 aligns across 8 bases. V lost 2 bases, J lost 5 bases, and 8 bases stayed unmatched. CDR1 and CDR2 from the germline V gene are GTSNPN and SVGIG (reference sequence). This CDR3 region has 14 residues. The chain's CDR3 is CAWSSGAGGHEQYF. DNA of the CDR3: TGTGCCTGGAGTTCGGGTGCAGGGGGCCACGAGCAGTACTTC. Supplemented by reference TRBV30 and TRBJ2-7, the full variable domain reads SQTIHQWPATLVQPVGSPLSLECTVEGTSNPNLYWYRQAAGRGLQLLFYSVGIGQISSEVPQNLSASRPQDRQFILSSKKLLLSDSGFYLCAWSSGAGGHEQYFGPGTRLTVT.

This clonotype was observed many times. This chain links TRBV12-3 or TRBV12-4 with TRBJ2-7, with 7 bases matching TRBD1. Unmatched junction bases numbered 15, after V lost 5 bases and J lost 2 bases. This CDR3 region has 17 residues. The CDR3 DNA sequence: TGTGCCAGCAGTCAATCGACAGGGTTGGGGGAAACCTACGAGCAGTACTTC. As protein: CASSQSTGLGETYEQYF.